Detailed here is one T cell receptor beta chain. Its antigen is not identified. The record originates from a study of cytomegalovirus exposure and HLA in healthy donors. PCR amplification relied on 60 Vbeta primers (plus 13 Jbeta primers). TCRdb's table, derived via immunoSEQ multiplex PCR, lists solely in-frame clones and lacks some. In the table there are some 170,000 clones, about 72% of which are singletons. Broader study findings: What a later analysis reportedly showed was that an Asian-associated ancestry cluster had fewer N-insertions than the roughly 670-donor mean. A previous analysis found most TCR beta V segments productive roughly 87% or roughly 30% of the time.

V lost 10 bases, J lost 7 bases, and 12 bases stayed unmatched. Germline lookup yields CDR1 MNHEY and CDR2 SMNVEV (reference sequence). The length of the CDR3 is 13 residues. Input material: PBMCs. The chain recombines TRBV27 with TRBJ1-2, with TRBD1 matching 7 bases. The sequence was collected from a human donor in good health. CDR3: CATRQGMVAGYTF. In DNA form, the CDR3 reads TGTGCCACGCGACAGGGAATGGTTGCTGGCTACACCTTC.